This TCR beta chain was documented in a study of blood T cell repertoires in COVID-19. Turning to the study itself: PBMCs, B-cell-depleted T cells, or T cells were the source of the cDNA or gDNA that made up the material.

TCRdb's table, derived via immunoSEQ multiplex PCR, lists solely in-frame clones and lacks some. The sample lists under 300,000 clones; 75% to 95% were seen once. Participants were aged roughly 18 to 89 years from around 25 US areas. Recovery among Cohort 3 donors was established by two negative PCRs, clearance, or symptom resolution. CDR3 length: 18 amino acids. J was trimmed by 1 base and V by 0 bases; bases with no gene match: 7. Germline V gene data show CDR1 as SGDLS and CDR2 as YYNGEE. V gene TRBV9 combines with J gene TRBJ2-3, with 11 bases identical to TRBD1. This receptor was obtained from a woman between 18 and 29 years old who had recovered from COVID-19. Sequenced input: PBMCs or T cells enriched from blood (not recorded which). The CDR3 DNA is TGTGCCAGCAGCGTAGGGGGACAGGGGGTTTCAGGCACAGATACGCAGTATTTT. Translation gives CASSVGGQGVSGTDTQYF.